This is a list of T cell receptor beta chains from one sample in a study of blood T cell repertoires in COVID-19. TCRdb's table, derived via immunoSEQ multiplex PCR, lists solely in-frame clones and lacks some. The sample lists about 460,000 clones, approximately 90% occurring once. Material: PBMCs or T cells enriched from blood (not recorded which). The receptors stem from an older woman who had recovered from COVID-19. Each CDR3 is given with its conserved first and last residue. The D gene is left open where the match is weak. A row's size may be missing; if present it is once, few, many or a size class.

D gene,clone size,V gene,J gene,CDR3 protein,CDR3 DNA
TRBD2,NA,TRBV29-1,TRBJ2-1,CSVGGGGGNEQFF,TGCAGCGTTGGCGGCGGGGGGGGTAATGAGCAGTTCTTC
NA,NA,TRBV30,TRBJ1-1,CAWSYPRLTEAFF,TGTGCCTGGAGCTACCCACGGTTGACTGAAGCTTTCTTT
NA,NA,TRBV6-6,TRBJ2-7,CASRSHSSYEQYF,TGTGCCAGCAGGTCGCACTCCTCCTACGAGCAGTACTTC
NA,NA,TRBV27,TRBJ1-2,CASYSQGSSNYGYTF,TGTGCCAGCTATAGTCAAGGTAGCTCTAACTATGGCTACACCTTC
NA,NA,TRBV2,TRBJ2-2,CASTWGVLPDGELFF,TGTGCCAGCACTTGGGGGGTCCTACCCGACGGGGAGCTGTTTTTT
TRBD1,NA,TRBV6-6,TRBJ1-3,CASNTGQGSSGNTIYF,TGTGCCAGCAACACCGGACAGGGGAGCTCTGGAAACACCATATATTTT
NA,NA,TRBV24-1,TRBJ1-5,CATSDPNSNQPQHF,TGTGCCACCAGTGATCCCAATAGCAATCAGCCCCAGCATTTT
TRBD1,NA,TRBV13,TRBJ2-7,CASSRDRGSEQYF,TGTGCCAGCAGCCGGGACAGGGGCAGCGAGCAGTACTTC
TRBD1,NA,TRBV28,TRBJ1-6,CATDRGFNSPLHF,TGTGCCACCGACAGGGGCTTCAATTCACCCCTCCACTTT
TRBD1,NA,TRBV7-9,TRBJ1-1,CASSFHPRPDREDTEAFF,TGTGCCAGCAGCTTCCACCCACGACCCGACAGGGAAGACACTGAAGCTTTCTTT
NA,NA,TRBV30,TRBJ1-1,CAWGGTFNTEAFF,TGTGCCTGGGGGGGGACCTTTAACACTGAAGCTTTCTTT
TRBD1,NA,TRBV18,TRBJ1-5,CASSFAGQGGYSNQPQHF,TGTGCCAGCTCATTTGCCGGACAGGGGGGTTATAGCAATCAGCCCCAGCATTTT
NA,NA,TRBV6-1,TRBJ1-2,CASSERGDGSYGYTF,TGTGCCAGCAGTGAAAGAGGCGACGGGAGCTATGGCTACACCTTC
TRBD1,NA,TRBV6-5,TRBJ2-5,CASSPGQGWWETQYF,TGTGCCAGCAGCCCGGGACAGGGATGGTGGGAGACCCAGTACTTC
NA,NA,TRBV30,TRBJ2-3,CAWSASRSTDTQYF,TGTGCCTGGAGTGCTAGCCGGAGCACAGATACGCAGTATTTT
TRBD1,NA,TRBV5-1,TRBJ2-2,CASRRETGGTGELFF,TGCGCCAGCAGAAGAGAGACAGGGGGCACCGGGGAGCTGTTTTTT
NA,NA,TRBV19,TRBJ1-1,CASSSQGFTEAFF,TGTGCCAGTAGTTCACAGGGTTTCACTGAAGCTTTCTTT
NA,NA,TRBV2,TRBJ2-1,CASSELRGSYNEQFF,TGTGCCAGCAGTGAACTCAGGGGCTCCTACAATGAGCAGTTCTTC
NA,once,TRBV11-3,TRBJ2-2,CASSHRGGHTGELFF,TGTGCCAGCAGCCACAGGGGGGGGCACACCGGGGAGCTGTTTTTT
NA,NA,TRBV11-2,TRBJ2-7,CASSRDRNYEQYF,TGTGCCAGCAGCCGAGACAGGAACTACGAGCAGTACTTC
TRBD1,NA,TRBV5-1,TRBJ1-4,CASSGTVNNEKLFF,TGCGCCAGCAGCGGGACAGTCAATAATGAAAAACTGTTTTTT
NA,NA,TRBV2,TRBJ2-7,CASRRDTNSYEQYF,TGTGCCAGCAGACGGGACACGAACTCCTACGAGCAGTACTTC
TRBD1,NA,TRBV18,TRBJ1-1,CASSPLGTGTTEAFF,TGTGCCAGCTCACCGTTAGGGACAGGGACCACTGAAGCTTTCTTT
NA,once,TRBV7-9,TRBJ1-4,CASSLTTAGSNEKLFF,TGTGCCAGCAGCTTAACAACCGCGGGCAGTAATGAAAAACTGTTTTTT
NA,NA,TRBV7-8,TRBJ2-2,CASSLVSQGPTGELFF,TGTGCCAGCAGCTTAGTTTCGCAGGGGCCGACCGGGGAGCTGTTTTTT
NA,NA,TRBV6-5,TRBJ1-2,CASSGGTYGYTF,TGTGCCAGCTCGGGGGGAACCTATGGCTACACCTTC
NA,NA,TRBV4-1,TRBJ1-5,CASSQAHSPAIQPQHF,TGCGCCAGCAGCCAAGCCCACAGCCCCGCTATCCAGCCCCAGCATTTT
NA,NA,TRBV30,TRBJ2-4,CAWSIGGGQVIQYF,TGTGCCTGGAGTATTGGGGGGGGCCAAGTCATTCAGTACTTC
TRBD1,once,TRBV5-1,TRBJ2-1,CASSLQRQGAGEQFF,TGCGCCAGCAGCTTGCAACGACAGGGGGCAGGTGAGCAGTTCTTC
TRBD1,NA,TRBV25-1,TRBJ2-2,CASSDTRQGNTGELFF,TGTGCCAGCAGTGATACCCGACAGGGGAACACCGGGGAGCTGTTTTTT
TRBD1,NA,TRBV27,TRBJ1-5,CASSPGTGGNQPQHF,TGTGCCAGCAGTCCTGGGACAGGGGGCAATCAGCCCCAGCATTTT
NA,NA,TRBV6-1,TRBJ1-2,CASSEPRDGYGYTF,TGTGCCAGCAGTGAACCGCGGGATGGCTATGGCTACACCTTC
NA,NA,TRBV7-6,TRBJ1-4,CASSLGQTTNEKLFF,TGTGCCAGCAGCTTAGGACAGACAACTAATGAAAAACTGTTTTTT
NA,NA,TRBV19,TRBJ1-4,CASSTPSGIPLEKLFF,TGTGCCAGTAGTACTCCCTCCGGGATTCCCTTAGAAAAACTGTTTTTT
NA,NA,TRBV27,TRBJ1-2,CASSQGFDGYTF,TGTGCCAGCAGCCAGGGTTTCGATGGCTACACCTTC
TRBD1,NA,TRBV25-1,TRBJ1-2,CASSERDSSYGYTF,TGTGCCAGCAGTGAAAGGGACAGTTCCTATGGCTACACCTTC
TRBD1,NA,TRBV9,TRBJ1-2,CASSLRGTGNYGYTF,TGTGCCAGCAGCCTCCGCGGGACAGGCAACTATGGCTACACCTTC
NA,NA,TRBV2,TRBJ1-6,CASSLRSYNSPLHF,TGTGCCAGCAGCCTAAGATCCTATAATTCACCCCTCCACTTT
NA,NA,TRBV5-4,TRBJ1-1,CASRFDRWNTEAFF,TGTGCCAGCAGATTCGACAGGTGGAACACTGAAGCTTTCTTT
NA,few,TRBV10-3,TRBJ1-2,CAISESRGNWGYTF,TGTGCCATCAGTGAGTCCAGGGGAAACTGGGGCTACACCTTC
NA,NA,TRBV6-5,TRBJ1-2,CASSYSHSSGYTF,TGTGCCAGCAGTTACTCGCACAGTTCCGGCTACACCTTC
NA,NA,TRBV15,TRBJ2-5,CATSIIGSQETQYF,TGTGCCACCAGCATTATCGGGAGCCAAGAGACCCAGTACTTC